This T cell receptor (beta chain) comes out of a study of cytomegalovirus exposure and HLA in healthy donors. Study-level results: CMV serostatus was the only recorded immune exposure for donors. Productive status was seen about 90% or about 30% of the time for most TCR beta V segments in an earlier analysis. Altogether, 150 or so TCR beta chains were recorded as cytomegalovirus-associated.

13 Jbeta primers and 60 Vbeta primers were used for the PCR. Repertoires were generated with immunoSEQ multiplex PCR, while TCRdb's copy carries only in-frame clones and drops some. The profile shows about 200,000 clones, approximately 80% of them singletons. About this clone itself: Its target is unknown. The same CDR3 is also encoded by other DNA sequences in this sample.

The sequencing input was PBMCs. This receptor was obtained from a man aged 40-50 years in good health and CMV-seronegative.

The CDR3 region is CASSEGQGSNQPQHF. The CDR3 bases are TGTGCCAGCAGTGAAGGACAGGGAAGTAATCAGCCCCAGCATTTT. The rearrangement links TRBV2 to TRBJ1-5; 7 bases are shared with TRBD1. Germline CDR1 SNHLY, CDR2 FYNNEI. The CDR3 is 15 residues long. V shed 1 base, J shed 4 bases, and the junction held 4 bases outside the gene matches. The full variable domain, with the rest looked up from reference TRBV2 and TRBJ1-5, is EPEVTQTPSHQVTQMGQEVILRCVPISNHLYFYWYRQILGQKVEFLVSFYNNEISEKSEIFDDQFSVERPDGSNFTLKIRSTKLEDSAMYFCASSEGQGSNQPQHFGDGTRLSIL.